A single sample is the source of the 21 T cell receptor beta chains below, sequenced in a study of Ad26.COV2.S vaccination and SARS-CoV-2 variants. Profiled with immunoSEQ multiplex PCR; TCRdb holds only in-frame clones, not every one. Among roughly 700,000 clones, more than 70% were seen once, and the ten largest hold 1.5%. The treatment: some 20 received Ad26.COV2.S at low or high dose, single or two shots; 5 received placebo; per-sample allocation not given. The samples date from day 63 after the first vaccine or placebo injection. Source: peripheral blood, taken in a trial of Ad26.COV2.S vaccine versus placebo. Receptors originate from a person between 18 and 65 years old who received the Ad26.COV2.S COVID-19 vaccine or a placebo.

The genes are TRBV6-6 and TRBJ1-6; TRBD1 might be the D (5 bases). CDR3 length: 14 residues. Per the germline V gene, CDR1 is MNHNY and CDR2 is SVGAGI (reference sequence). V gave up 0 bases and J gave up 7 bases, with 7 bases separating them. The CDR3, as DNA: TGTGCCAGCAGTTACTCCCAGGGAAATTCACCCCTCCACTTT. Its protein product is CASSYSQGNSPLHF.

The chain joins TRBV4-1 to TRBJ1-2; D is unresolved. V lost 1 base, J lost 1 base, and 4 bases lay in between. The CDR3 sequence is 13 residues long. Germline CDR1 is MGHRA and CDR2 is YSYEKL. The CDR3 coding sequence is TGCGCCAGCAGCCAAGTGGGTAACTATGGCTACACCTTC. Protein: CASSQVGNYGYTF.

The V call is TRBV3-1 (or the pseudogene TRBV3-2), the J call TRBJ1-2, with D hard to call. CDR3 length: 14 amino acids. From germline, CDR1 is LGHDT and CDR2 YNNKEL (reference sequence). V dropped 0 bases and J dropped 5 bases, with 10 bases sitting between them. This chain's CDR3 is CASSQDSLIYGYTF. For the CDR3, the DNA is TGTGCCAGCAGCCAAGACAGCCTAATATATGGCTACACCTTC.

This chain joins TRBV30 and TRBJ2-1; no firm D call. This CDR3 has 15 amino acids. V was trimmed by 1 base and J by 0 bases, leaving 10 bases between them. Germline V gene sequence: CDR1 GTSNPN, CDR2 SVGIG (reference sequence). CDR3 DNA sequence: TGTGCCTGGAGTGCCGGTTATAGCTCCTACAATGAGCAGTTCTTC. It yields the protein CAWSAGYSSYNEQFF. The entire variable domain, with the rest obtained from reference TRBV30 and TRBJ2-1, is as follows: SQTIHQWPATLVQPVGSPLSLECTVEGTSNPNLYWYRQAAGRGLQLLFYSVGIGQISSEVPQNLSASRPQDRQFILSSKKLLLSDSGFYLCAWSAGYSSYNEQFFGPGTRLTVL.

This chain's CDR3 is CASSNRVGMDTQYF. DNA of the CDR3: TGTGCCAGCAGCAACAGGGTTGGGATGGATACGCAGTATTTT. This chain joins TRBV9 and TRBJ2-3, with D possibly being TRBD1 (6 bases). There are 14 residues in the CDR3. The germline V gene has CDR1 SGDLS and CDR2 YYNGEE. V lost 4 bases and J 6 bases, leaving 15 bases between the germline ends.

This chain uses TRBV5-6 with TRBJ1-3; D ambiguous. The V end was cut by 4 bases, the J end by 2 bases, with 4 bases between. CDR3 length: 12 residues. From germline, CDR1 is SGHDT and CDR2 YYEEEE. Here the CDR3 DNA reads TGTGCCAGCAGCAAAACTGGAAACACCATATATTTT. Its translation: CASSKTGNTIYF. The full variable domain, completed using reference TRBV5-6 and TRBJ1-3, is DAGVTQSPTHLIKTRGQQVTLRCSPKSGHDTVSWYQQALGQGPQFIFQYYEEEERQRGNFPDRFSGHQFPNYSSELNVNALLLGDSALYLCASSKTGNTIYFGEGSWLTVV.

The chain is built from TRBV28 and TRBJ1-2, with 7 bases aligning to TRBD1. CDR1 and CDR2 from the germline V gene are MDHEN and SYDVKM. Losses at the gene ends were 4 bases for V and 0 bases for J; bases not matched to a gene: 2. This CDR3 spans 14 amino acids. CDR3 sequence: CASSSQGANYGYTF. CDR3 in DNA: TGTGCCAGCAGTTCTCAGGGGGCTAACTATGGCTACACCTTC.

V usage is TRBV18 and J usage is TRBJ1-3; D is uncertain. CDR3 size: 15 residues. Germline loops: CDR1 KGHSH, CDR2 LQKENI. V was pared by 2 bases and J by 0 bases, with 8 bases between. The CDR3 sequence is CASSPVPNSGNTIYF. CDR3 sequence (DNA): TGTGCCAGCTCACCAGTGCCGAACTCTGGAAACACCATATATTTT.

On this clone itself: This same CDR3 is encoded by further DNA sequences in the sample. The V and J genes are TRBV11-2 and TRBJ2-7; 10 bases agree with TRBD1. Germline V gene lookup returns CDR1 SGHAT and CDR2 FQNNGV. With 3 bases clipped from V and 3 bases from J, the junction kept 2 bases outside the gene matches. The CDR3 has 14 residues. CDR3 nucleotides: TGTGCCAGCAGCTTCGGGACAGGGGTCTACGAGCAGTACTTC. This gives the protein CASSFGTGVYEQYF. Using reference TRBV11-2 and TRBJ2-7 for the parts outside the CDR3, the full variable domain is EAGVAQSPRYKIIEKRQSVAFWCNPISGHATLYWYQQILGQGPKLLIQFQNNGVVDDSQLPKDRFSAERLKGVDSTLKIQPAKLEDSAVYLCASSFGTGVYEQYFGPGTRLTVT.

V usage is TRBV5-1 and J usage is TRBJ2-6, with 7 positions matching TRBD2. The CDR3 spans 14 residues. V was pared by 4 bases and J by 3 bases, with 1 base of the junction left unmatched. Germline CDR1 is SGHRS and CDR2 is YFSETQ. CDR3 nucleotide sequence: TGCGCCAGCAGCCGCGGGAGTGGGGCCAACGTCCTGACTTTC. Amino acids: CASSRGSGANVLTF.

The chain recombines TRBV18 with TRBJ2-5, with D hard to call. The V gene lost 5 bases and the J gene lost 4 bases, with 17 bases spanning the gap. This CDR3 is built from 15 residues. From germline, CDR1 is KGHSH and CDR2 LQKENI. The CDR3: CASSSDLSAGETQYF. Here the CDR3 DNA reads TGTGCCAGCTCATCGGACCTATCGGCTGGAGAGACCCAGTACTTC.

This clone was seen a few times. Within the sample, other DNA sequences also encode this same CDR3. This CDR3 is CASSYSQNTEAFF. CDR3 DNA sequence: TGTGCCAGCAGTTACTCACAGAACACTGAAGCTTTCTTT. The V gene is TRBV6-5, the J gene TRBJ1-1; D gene uncertain. V was trimmed by 0 bases and J by 1 base, leaving 3 bases between them. Germline V lookup: CDR1 MNHEY, CDR2 SVGAGI. The CDR3 loop spans 13 amino acids.

The chain employs TRBV21-1 and TRBJ2-2; the listed D gene, TRBD1, was not tested against the DNA. TRBV21-1 represents a pseudogene. The CDR3 has 16 residues. The CDR3 DNA is TGTGCCAGCAGCAAAGGCCGGGACAGGGACACCGGGGAGCTGTTTTTT. It is translated as CASSKGRDRDTGELFF.

This clone came up once. V usage is TRBV9 and J usage is TRBJ1-1, with 7 bases that match TRBD1. Germline values: CDR1 SGDLS, CDR2 YYNGEE. The CDR3 is 15 amino acids. Trimming cost V 7 bases and J 0 bases; bases outside gene matches: 9. CDR3 coding DNA: TGTGCCAGCGACCCTCGACAGGGTATGAACACTGAAGCTTTCTTT. This translates into CASDPRQGMNTEAFF. The variable domain in full, with the rest retrieved from reference TRBV9 and TRBJ1-1, is DSGVTQTPKHLITATGQRVTLRCSPRSGDLSVYWYQQSLDQGLQFLIQYYNGEERAKGNILERFSAQQFPDLHSELNLSSLELGDSALYFCASDPRQGMNTEAFFGQGTRLTVV.

The chain recombines TRBV29-1 with TRBJ2-7, with a weak D call TRBD2 (5 bases). The germline V and J ends were trimmed by 7 bases and 2 bases, with 12 bases remaining between them. CDR1 is SQVTM, CDR2 ANQGSEA, per germline. The length of the CDR3 is 12 residues. As DNA, the CDR3 is TGCAGCGCCGAGGGTAGCGCCTACGAGCAGTACTTC. It is translated as CSAEGSAYEQYF.

The chain carries TRBV9 and TRBJ2-7; D uncertain. The V and J ends lost 0 bases and 2 bases respectively, with 12 bases between them. There are 15 residues in the CDR3. Germline loops: CDR1 SGDLS, CDR2 YYNGEE. The CDR3 protein is CASSVGPQTTYEQYF. The CDR3 nucleotides are TGTGCCAGCAGCGTAGGCCCTCAGACCACCTACGAGCAGTACTTC.

The chain employs TRBV5-5 and TRBJ1-5, with D tentatively TRBD1 (6 bases). Germline CDR1 reads SGHKS; CDR2 reads YYEKEE (reference sequence). This CDR3 is built from 15 residues. V lost 0 bases, J lost 1 base, and 8 bases lay in between. This chain's CDR3 is CASSLVQGSNQPQHF. In nucleotides, the CDR3 is TGTGCCAGCAGCTTGGTACAGGGAAGCAATCAGCCCCAGCATTTT.

The chain is built from TRBV15 and TRBJ2-3; tentatively, D is TRBD2 (6 bases). CDR1 is LNHNV and CDR2 is YYDKDF in the germline V gene (reference sequence). The CDR3 runs 15 residues. The V and J ends lost 5 bases and 4 bases respectively, with 16 bases between them. CDR3 DNA sequence: TGTGCCACCAGCCCCGGGACTTTAGTTTCAGATACGCAGTATTTT. This encodes CATSPGTLVSDTQYF. Full variable domain (remainder filled in from reference TRBV15 and TRBJ2-3): DAMVIQNPRYQVTQFGKPVTLSCSQTLNHNVMYWYQQKSSQAPKLLFHYYDKDFNNEADTPDNFQSRRPNTSFCFLDIRSPGLGDTAMYLCATSPGTLVSDTQYFGPGTRLTVL.

The V and J genes are TRBV6-5 and TRBJ1-2; D gene ambiguous. CDR1 and CDR2 (germline): MNHEY, SVGAGI. V was shortened by 2 bases and J by 8 bases, with 12 bases between the two germline ends. The CDR3 sequence is 13 residues long. The CDR3 loop is CASSYTGEVGYTF. CDR3 DNA sequence: TGTGCCAGCAGTTACACCGGGGAGGTAGGCTACACCTTC.

The V and J genes are TRBV1 and TRBJ2-7; whether TRBD2, the table's D call, matches the DNA was not checked. TRBV1 is shown as a pseudogene. The CDR3 covers 12 residues. The CDR3 loop reads CTSSPRSYEQYF. The CDR3 bases are TGCACCAGCAGCCCCCGTTCCTACGAGCAGTACTTC.

The chain couples TRBV19 to TRBJ2-3, with 7 bases identical to TRBD2. J gave up 5 bases and V 7 bases, and 9 bases lay outside the gene matches. The CDR3 has 14 amino acids. Per germline, CDR1 LNHDA and CDR2 SQIVND (reference sequence). The CDR3 DNA is TGTGCCAGTACCCAGACTAGCTCCGTAGATACGCAGTATTTT. Translated, it gives CASTQTSSVDTQYF.